A single T cell receptor beta chain is shown here with its context. Trimming left V 4 bases short and J 0 bases short, with 7 bases between. CDR1 SGHTS and CDR2 YDEGEE come from the germline V gene. CDR3 length equals 14 residues. This sample is part of a study of blood T cell repertoires in COVID-19. On the study more broadly: Spain, Italy and the United States supplied samples that represented acute and convalescent COVID-19. In each case, the material was cDNA or gDNA derived from T cells, B-cell-depleted T cells, or PBMCs.

In the original processing: Estimation of nucleated cell counts relied on the amplification of reference gene primers. Measured with immunoSEQ multiplex PCR; TCRdb has only the in-frame clones, and not every one. V and J calls plus clone size are reproduced from that table; the DNA served to infer D and trimming. The table includes around 130,000 clones, 86% detected once. The participants were between about 18 and 90 years old and came from under 25 US areas. The chain links TRBV5-8 to TRBJ2-2; D remains ambiguous. The clonotype originates from a woman between 50 and 59 years old who had recovered from COVID-19. Sequencing used PBMCs or T cells enriched from blood (not recorded which). CDR3: CASSPNSNTGELFF. DNA of the CDR3: TGTGCCAGCAGCCCAAACTCGAACACCGGGGAGCTGTTTTTT. Together with reference TRBV5-8 and TRBJ2-2, the CDR3 gives the full variable domain: EAGVTQSPTHLIKTRGQQATLRCSPISGHTSVYWYQQALGLGLQFLLWYDEGEERNRGNFPPRFSGRQFPNYSSELNVNALELEDSALYLCASSPNSNTGELFFGEGSRLTVL.